This T cell receptor (beta chain) appears in the sequencing data of a study of naive and memory T cell subsets. The CDR3 spans 16 residues. V dropped 1 base and J dropped 3 bases, with 15 bases sitting between them. CDR1 SGHDN and CDR2 FVKESK come from the germline V gene. Both TRBC1 and TRBC2 were covered by a beta constant-region primer of two equimolar oligonucleotides. Nested alpha and beta constant-region primers with the SP2 primer drove four PCR rounds on ligated cDNA. TCRdb fed the UMI-ligation and nested PCR reads into MiXCR, producing one record per CDR3 protein. The top ten hold 1.2% of the sample, which has approximately 80,000 distinct CDR3 sequences, approximately 10% seen once. CMV status came from CD4+ IFNgamma after overnight CMV lysate stimulation. Cells stained for CD3, CD4, CD8, CD45RA, CD27 and viability were sorted into four CD45RA/CD27 subsets.

The chain couples TRBV14 to TRBJ1-2, with D possibly matching TRBD1 (5 bases). This receptor was identified in a human donor in good health. Sequenced: naive CD8+ T cells from blood. The CDR3 bases are TGTGCCAGCAGCCAAGGATCTTTCGCGGGGCACTATGGCTACACCTTC. Translated: CASSQGSFAGHYGYTF.